This TCR beta chain was recovered during a study of beta chain features in type 1 diabetes. General study points: High-TCR-expressing cells could be over-represented by cDNA sequencing. More deletions and fewer insertions at VDJ junctions were found in patients with type 1 diabetes.

The sequenced template was cDNA made from the entire isolated RNA. TCRdb's copy holds only in-frame clones and misses some; the assay was immunoSEQ multiplex PCR. Among 330,000 or so clones, 12% to 15% were seen once, and the ten largest hold over 5%. A few counts support this clone. The antigen remains undetermined. CDR1 is LNHDA and CDR2 is SQIVND in the germline V gene (reference sequence). The CDR3 is 14 amino acids. V lost 3 bases, J lost 7 bases, and 7 bases stayed unmatched. This clonotype originated in a man aged 25-45 years in good health. The chain carries TRBV19 and TRBJ1-1; 8 bases fit TRBD1. The sample comprised central memory CD4+ T cells from blood. The CDR3 nucleotides are TGTGCCAGTAGTATGTGGCAGGGGGCCGGTGAAGCTTTCTTT. Encoded protein: CASSMWQGAGEAFF.